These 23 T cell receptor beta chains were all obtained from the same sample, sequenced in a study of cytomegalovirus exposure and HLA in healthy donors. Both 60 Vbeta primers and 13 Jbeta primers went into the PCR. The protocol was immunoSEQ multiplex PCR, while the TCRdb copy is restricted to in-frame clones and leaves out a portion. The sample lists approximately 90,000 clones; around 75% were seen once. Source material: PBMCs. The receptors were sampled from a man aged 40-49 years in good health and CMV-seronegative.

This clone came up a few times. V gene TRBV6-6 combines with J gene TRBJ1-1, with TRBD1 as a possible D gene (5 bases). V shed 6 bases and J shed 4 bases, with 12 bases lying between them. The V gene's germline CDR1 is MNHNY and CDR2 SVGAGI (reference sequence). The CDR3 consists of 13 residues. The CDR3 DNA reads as TGTGCCAGCAGGATCAAGGGGTCCACTGAAGCTTTCTTT. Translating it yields CASRIKGSTEAFF.

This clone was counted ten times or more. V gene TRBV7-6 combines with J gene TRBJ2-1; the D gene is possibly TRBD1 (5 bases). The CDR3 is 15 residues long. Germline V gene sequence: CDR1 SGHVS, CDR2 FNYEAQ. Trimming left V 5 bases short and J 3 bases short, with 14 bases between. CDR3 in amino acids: CASSPTEVFYNEQFF. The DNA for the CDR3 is TGTGCCAGCAGCCCGACAGAGGTGTTCTACAATGAGCAGTTCTTC.

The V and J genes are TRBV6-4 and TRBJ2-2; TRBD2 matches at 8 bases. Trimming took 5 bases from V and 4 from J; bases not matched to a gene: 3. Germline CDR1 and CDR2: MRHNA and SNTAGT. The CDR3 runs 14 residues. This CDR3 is CASSLAGSTGELFF. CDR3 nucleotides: TGTGCCAGCAGTTTAGCGGGGAGCACCGGGGAGCTGTTTTTT.

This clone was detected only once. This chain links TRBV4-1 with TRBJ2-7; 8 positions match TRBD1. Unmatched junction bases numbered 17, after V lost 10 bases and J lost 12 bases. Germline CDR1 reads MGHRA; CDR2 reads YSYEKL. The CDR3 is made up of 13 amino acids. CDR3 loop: CATKDIAGGSLYF. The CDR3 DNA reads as TGCGCCACCAAAGATATTGCAGGGGGCTCGTTGTACTTC.

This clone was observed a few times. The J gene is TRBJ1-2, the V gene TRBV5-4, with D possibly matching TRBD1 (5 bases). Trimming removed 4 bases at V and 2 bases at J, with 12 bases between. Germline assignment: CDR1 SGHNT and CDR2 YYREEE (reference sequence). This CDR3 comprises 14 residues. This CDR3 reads CASSIWTSNYGYTF. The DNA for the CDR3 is TGTGCCAGCAGCATATGGACAAGCAACTATGGCTACACCTTC.

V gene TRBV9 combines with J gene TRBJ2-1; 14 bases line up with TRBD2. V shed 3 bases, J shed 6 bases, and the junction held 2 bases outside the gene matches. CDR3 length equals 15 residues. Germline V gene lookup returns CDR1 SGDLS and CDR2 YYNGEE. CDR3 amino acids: CASSGTSGRTNEQFF. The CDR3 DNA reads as TGTGCCAGCAGCGGGACTAGCGGGAGGACCAATGAGCAGTTCTTC.

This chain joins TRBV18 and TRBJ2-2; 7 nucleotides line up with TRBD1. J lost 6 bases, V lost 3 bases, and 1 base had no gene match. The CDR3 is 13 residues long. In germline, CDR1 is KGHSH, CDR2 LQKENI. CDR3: CASSPQGAGELFF. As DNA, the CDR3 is TGTGCCAGCTCACCGCAGGGGGCCGGGGAGCTGTTTTTT.

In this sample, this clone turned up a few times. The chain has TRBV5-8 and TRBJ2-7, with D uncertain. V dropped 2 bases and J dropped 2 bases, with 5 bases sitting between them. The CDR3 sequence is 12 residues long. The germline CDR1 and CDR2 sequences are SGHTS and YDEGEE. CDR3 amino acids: CASSFAAYEQYF. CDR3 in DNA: TGTGCCAGCAGCTTCGCGGCCTACGAGCAGTACTTC.

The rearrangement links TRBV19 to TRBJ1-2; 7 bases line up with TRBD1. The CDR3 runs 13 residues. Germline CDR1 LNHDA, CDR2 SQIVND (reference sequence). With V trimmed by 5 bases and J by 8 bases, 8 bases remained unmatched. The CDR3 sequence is CASSPRQGGGYTF. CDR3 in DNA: TGTGCCAGTAGTCCTCGACAGGGTGGGGGCTACACCTTC.

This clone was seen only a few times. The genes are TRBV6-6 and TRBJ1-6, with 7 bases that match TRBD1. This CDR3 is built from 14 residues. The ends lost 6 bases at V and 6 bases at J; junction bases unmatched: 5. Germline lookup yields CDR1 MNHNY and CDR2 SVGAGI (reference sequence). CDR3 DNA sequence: TGTGCCAGCAGCTATGGACAGGCTAATTCACCCCTCCACTTT. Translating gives CASSYGQANSPLHF.

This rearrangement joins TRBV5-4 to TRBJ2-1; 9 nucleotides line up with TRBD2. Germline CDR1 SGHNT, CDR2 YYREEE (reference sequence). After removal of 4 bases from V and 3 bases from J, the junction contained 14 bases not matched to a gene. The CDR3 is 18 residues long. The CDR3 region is CASSLPIASGVGYNEQFF. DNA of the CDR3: TGTGCCAGCAGCCTACCAATTGCTAGCGGGGTGGGCTACAATGAGCAGTTCTTC.

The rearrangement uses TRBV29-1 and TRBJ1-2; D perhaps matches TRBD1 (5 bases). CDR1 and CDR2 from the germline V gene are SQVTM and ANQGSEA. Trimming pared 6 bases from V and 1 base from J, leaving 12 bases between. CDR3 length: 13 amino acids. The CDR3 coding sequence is TGCAGCGTCCTGAAACAGGATAACTATGGCTACACCTTC. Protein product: CSVLKQDNYGYTF.

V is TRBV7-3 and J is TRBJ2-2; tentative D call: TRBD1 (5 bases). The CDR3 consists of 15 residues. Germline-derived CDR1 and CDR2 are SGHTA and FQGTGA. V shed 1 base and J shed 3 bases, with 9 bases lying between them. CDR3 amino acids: CASSLSAGYTGELFF. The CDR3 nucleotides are TGTGCCAGCAGCTTAAGTGCAGGGTACACCGGGGAGCTGTTTTTT.

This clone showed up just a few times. CDR3 region: CASIRELAKVGDEQFF. The CDR3 coding sequence is TGCGCCAGCATCCGGGAACTAGCAAAGGTCGGGGACGAGCAGTTCTTC. The chain links TRBV5-1 to TRBJ2-1; perhaps TRBD2 as D (6 bases). Trimming left V 6 bases short and J 10 bases short, with 26 bases between. There are 16 residues in the CDR3. Germline CDR1 and CDR2: SGHRS and YFSETQ.

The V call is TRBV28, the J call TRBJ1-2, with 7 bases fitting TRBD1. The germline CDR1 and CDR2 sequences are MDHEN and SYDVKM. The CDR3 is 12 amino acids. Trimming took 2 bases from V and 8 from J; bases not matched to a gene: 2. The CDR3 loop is CASSLRDRGYTF. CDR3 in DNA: TGTGCCAGCAGTTTACGGGACAGAGGCTACACCTTC.

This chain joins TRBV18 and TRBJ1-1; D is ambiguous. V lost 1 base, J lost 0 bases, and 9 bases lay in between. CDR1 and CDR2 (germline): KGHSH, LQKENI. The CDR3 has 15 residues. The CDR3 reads CASSPRELMNTEAFF. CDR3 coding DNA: TGTGCCAGCTCACCACGTGAACTGATGAACACTGAAGCTTTCTTT.

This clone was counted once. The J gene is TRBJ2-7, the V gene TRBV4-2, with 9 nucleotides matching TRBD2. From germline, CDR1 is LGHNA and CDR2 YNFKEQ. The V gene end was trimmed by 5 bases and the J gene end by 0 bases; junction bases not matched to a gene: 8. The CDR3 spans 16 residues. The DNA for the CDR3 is TGTGCCAGCAGCTGGGGGGTAGCGGGAGCCTCCTACGAGCAGTACTTC. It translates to CASSWGVAGASYEQYF.

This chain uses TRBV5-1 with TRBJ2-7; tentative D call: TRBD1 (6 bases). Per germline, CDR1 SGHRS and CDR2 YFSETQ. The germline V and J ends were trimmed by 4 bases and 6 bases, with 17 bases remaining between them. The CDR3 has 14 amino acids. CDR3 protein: CASSPYSGDGEQYF. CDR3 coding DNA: TGCGCCAGCAGCCCATACTCAGGGGATGGCGAGCAGTACTTC.

The CDR3 DNA reads as TGTGCCAGCAGCCAAGCCGGCCGGGACTATGGCTACACCTTC. Amino acids: CASSQAGRDYGYTF. The V gene is TRBV14, the J gene TRBJ1-2, with D unresolved. The CDR3 contains 14 residues. Germline values: CDR1 SGHDN, CDR2 FVKESK. V lost 1 base and J lost 3, with 9 bases in between.

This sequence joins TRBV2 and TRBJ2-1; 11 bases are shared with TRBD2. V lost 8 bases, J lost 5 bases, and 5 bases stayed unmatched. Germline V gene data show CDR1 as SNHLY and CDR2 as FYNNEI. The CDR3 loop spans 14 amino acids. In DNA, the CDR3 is TGTGCCAGCCTGGGACTAGCGGACCACAATGAGCAGTTCTTC. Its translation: CASLGLADHNEQFF.

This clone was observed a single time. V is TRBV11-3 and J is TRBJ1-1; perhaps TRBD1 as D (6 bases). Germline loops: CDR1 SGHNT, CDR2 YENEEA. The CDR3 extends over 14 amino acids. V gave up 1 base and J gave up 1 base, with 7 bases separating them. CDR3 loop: CASSLVQGNTEAFF. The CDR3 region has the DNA TGTGCCAGCAGCTTAGTACAGGGGAACACTGAAGCTTTCTTT.

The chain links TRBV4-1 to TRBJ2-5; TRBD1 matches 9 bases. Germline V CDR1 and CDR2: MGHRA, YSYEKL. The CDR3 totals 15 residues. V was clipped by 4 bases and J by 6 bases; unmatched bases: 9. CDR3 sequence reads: CASSPLGQGLQTQYF. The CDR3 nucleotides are TGCGCCAGCAGCCCCCTCGGACAGGGGCTGCAGACCCAGTACTTC.

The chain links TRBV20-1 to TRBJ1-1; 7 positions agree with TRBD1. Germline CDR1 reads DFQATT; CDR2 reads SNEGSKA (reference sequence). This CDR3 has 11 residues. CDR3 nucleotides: TGCGGGGGACAGATGAACACTGAAGCTTTCTTT. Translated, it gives CGGQMNTEAFF.